Below, 18 T cell receptor beta chains from the same sample are listed, as sequenced in a study of cytomegalovirus exposure and HLA in healthy donors (dated by TCRdb to the late 2010s). Library prep was done by the immunoSEQ multiplex PCR assay. For the multiplex PCR, a mixture combining 60 forward primers for TCR Vbeta segments and 13 reverse primers for TCR Jbeta segments was used. Sourced from immuneACCESS, this table was stored by TCRdb with only in-frame sequences that have V and J called. A share of the clones is absent; for the studies checked, an unresolved V gene accounts for under half, and the remainder has no known explanation. This sample gives approximately 140,000 clones in total; approximately 82% of them show up just once. In total, the top ten clones hold around 1.9% of the sample. The sequencing sample was made of PBMCs. The receptors shown here come from a woman aged 40 to 50 in good health and CMV-seronegative.

The chain combines TRBV28 with TRBJ2-4; D is possibly TRBD1 (5 bases). The CDR3 runs to 16 residues. Deletions cut 2 bases from V and 4 bases from J, with 15 bases between. Germline CDR1 MDHEN, CDR2 SYDVKM. CDR3 loop: CASSLILGSGKNIQYF. As DNA, the CDR3 is TGTGCCAGCAGTTTAATTCTTGGTTCAGGGAAAAACATTCAGTACTTC.

The sample holds a few counts of this clone. The chain couples TRBV6-5 to TRBJ2-5; D not resolved. Per the germline V gene, CDR1 is MNHEY and CDR2 is SVGAGI. The V end lost 7 bases, the J end lost 0 bases, and 6 bases lay between the germline ends. The CDR3 extends over 12 amino acids. CDR3 in DNA: TGTGCCAGCAACTGGTACCAAGAGACCCAGTACTTC. As protein: CASNWYQETQYF.

The chain uses TRBV4-3 and TRBJ1-6, with a weak D call TRBD1 (6 bases). This CDR3 spans 16 amino acids. V was shortened by 1 base and J by 7 bases, with 14 bases between the two germline ends. Germline V gene sequence: CDR1 LGHNA, CDR2 YSLEER. The CDR3 spells CASSQGTDRSNSPLHF. CDR3 in DNA: TGCGCCAGCAGCCAAGGGACAGACCGATCAAATTCACCCCTCCACTTT.

The rearrangement uses TRBV30 and TRBJ2-1; possibly TRBD1 for D (7 bases). The CDR3 has 15 residues. V was clipped by 4 bases and J by 0 bases, with 13 bases between them. Per germline, CDR1 GTSNPN and CDR2 SVGIG (reference sequence). Written as DNA, the CDR3 is TGTGCCTGGATCCAGGGGGGCAGCTCCTACAATGAGCAGTTCTTC. This encodes CAWIQGGSSYNEQFF.

The chain has TRBV5-1 and TRBJ2-2, with 10 bases aligning to TRBD2. Trimming at V came to 0 bases and at J to 7 bases, leaving 6 bases not matched to a gene. Germline CDR1 SGHRS, CDR2 YFSETQ. The CDR3 is 16 amino acids. The CDR3 DNA reads TGCGCCAGCAGCTTGGCGCTAGCGGGAGATGTCGGGGAGCTGTTTTTT. Translation: CASSLALAGDVGELFF.

The chain joins TRBV2 to TRBJ1-1; D perhaps matches TRBD1 (6 bases). The CDR3 runs 11 residues. Trimming pared 7 bases from V and 9 bases from J, leaving 12 bases between. Germline assignment: CDR1 SNHLY and CDR2 FYNNEI. The CDR3 coding sequence is TGTGCCAGCACCACCGGGACAAAAGCTTTCTTT. Protein product: CASTTGTKAFF.

This rearrangement joins TRBV27 to TRBJ2-1, with 7 bases that match TRBD2. Trimming removed 6 bases from V and 3 bases from J; junction bases left unmatched: 8. The CDR3 is made up of 15 amino acids. Germline V CDR1 and CDR2: MNHEY, SMNVEV (reference sequence). Written as DNA, the CDR3 is TGTGCCAGCAGCCAGACTAGCTTCGGCTACAATGAGCAGTTCTTC. This translates into CASSQTSFGYNEQFF.

J is TRBJ1-5 and V is TRBV6-5; no clear D gene. V was pared by 6 bases and J by 0 bases, with 6 bases between. Looked up from germline, CDR1 is MNHEY and CDR2 is SVGAGI. There are 13 residues in the CDR3. The CDR3 DNA follows: TGTGCCAGCAGACAGTATAGCAATCAGCCCCAGCATTTT. Its protein product is CASRQYSNQPQHF.

This chain links TRBV5-1 with TRBJ2-2, with 8 nucleotides matching TRBD1. Germline V lookup: CDR1 SGHRS, CDR2 YFSETQ. V dropped 6 bases and J dropped 2; count of bases not matched to a gene: 9. The CDR3 has 16 residues. In nucleotides, the CDR3 is TGCGCCAGCACCTACAGTGGGACAGGAAACACCGGGGAGCTGTTTTTT. It yields the protein CASTYSGTGNTGELFF. The full variable domain, with the rest looked up from reference TRBV5-1 and TRBJ2-2, is KAGVTQTPRYLIKTRGQQVTLSCSPISGHRSVSWYQQTPGQGLQFLFEYFSETQRNKGNFPGRFSGRQFSNSRSEMNVSTLELGDSALYLCASTYSGTGNTGELFFGEGSRLTVL.

This chain uses TRBV11-2 with TRBJ2-7; TRBD2 matches at 11 bases. The CDR3 length is 15 residues. The V and J ends lost 5 bases and 2 bases, in that order; junction bases with no gene match: 5. Germline V gene sequence: CDR1 SGHAT, CDR2 FQNNGV. The CDR3 DNA reads as TGTGCCAGCAGCACCATTAGCGGGAGGGCCTACGAGCAGTACTTC. This codes for CASSTISGRAYEQYF.

The V gene is TRBV7-3, the J gene TRBJ1-2, with 7 bases aligning to TRBD1. This CDR3 comprises 16 residues. From germline, CDR1 is SGHTA and CDR2 FQGTGA. V trimming: 1 base; J trimming: 2 bases; junction bases outside the gene matches: 7. CDR3 in DNA: TGTGCCAGCAGCTTAATGCAGGTACAGGGGAACTATGGCTACACCTTC. It specifies CASSLMQVQGNYGYTF. Full variable domain (missing parts from reference TRBV7-3 and TRBJ1-2): GAGVSQTPSNKVTEKGKYVELRCDPISGHTALYWYRQSLGQGPEFLIYFQGTGAADDSGLPNDRFFAVRPEGSVSTLKIQRTERGDSAVYLCASSLMQVQGNYGYTFGSGTRLTVV.

V gene TRBV7-2 combines with J gene TRBJ2-3; 8 nucleotides line up with TRBD2. Unmatched junction bases numbered 6, after V lost 4 bases and J lost 0 bases. The CDR3 is 16 amino acids. The germline V gene encodes CDR1 SGHTA and CDR2 FQGNSA. CDR3 nucleotide sequence: TGTGCCAGCAGCTATCTAGCGGGCGCTAGCACAGATACGCAGTATTTT. Its translation is CASSYLAGASTDTQYF.

This clone was detected only a few times. The chain recombines TRBV7-9 with TRBJ1-1, with D possibly matching TRBD1 (5 bases). Germline values: CDR1 SEHNR, CDR2 FQNEAQ (reference sequence). V dropped 2 bases and J dropped 1 base, with 11 bases sitting between them. This CDR3 region has 15 residues. The CDR3 loop is CASSLSAGQNTEAFF. The CDR3 bases are TGTGCCAGCAGCTTATCGGCAGGGCAGAACACTGAAGCTTTCTTT.

The V and J genes are TRBV28 and TRBJ2-7; 7 bases line up with TRBD2. Germline CDR1 reads MDHEN; CDR2 reads SYDVKM. Unmatched junction bases numbered 11, after V lost 5 bases and J lost 7 bases. The CDR3 runs 14 residues. The CDR3, as DNA: TGTGCCAGCAGTGGGGACTATAACTACGAGGAGCAGTACTTC. Residues: CASSGDYNYEEQYF.

This chain joins TRBV4-2 and TRBJ2-3; 12 bases are shared with TRBD2. Trimming removed 1 base from V and 1 base from J; junction bases left unmatched: 0. Germline assignment: CDR1 LGHNA and CDR2 YNFKEQ. This CDR3 contains 16 residues. This CDR3 reads CASSQGLAGGTDTQYF. The DNA for the CDR3 is TGTGCCAGCAGCCAAGGACTAGCGGGAGGCACAGATACGCAGTATTTT.

This chain uses TRBV2 with TRBJ1-1; D is undetermined. CDR1 is SNHLY and CDR2 is FYNNEI in the germline V gene. V lost 0 bases to trimming and J lost 3 bases, with 8 bases between them. The CDR3 extends over 14 amino acids. CDR3 in DNA: TGTGCCAGCAGTGAAGCTATGGACTACACTGAAGCTTTCTTT. Residues: CASSEAMDYTEAFF.

The V call is TRBV15, the J call TRBJ1-4, with D uncertain. V was cut by 0 bases and J by 8 bases, with 13 bases left in between. This CDR3 region has 15 residues. The germline V gene has CDR1 LNHNV and CDR2 YYDKDF (reference sequence). In nucleotides, the CDR3 is TGTGCCACCAGCAGAGATACGGGTGGAAGCGAAAAACTGTTTTTT. It encodes CATSRDTGGSEKLFF.

This chain links TRBV27 with TRBJ1-4; TRBD1 is a possible D gene (5 bases). The CDR3 consists of 16 residues. The germline V gene encodes CDR1 MNHEY and CDR2 SMNVEV (reference sequence). V lost 5 bases to trimming and J lost 6 bases, with 19 bases between them. CDR3 DNA: TGTGCCAGCAGTCCTAGCCCGGGACTGGAGGATGAAAAACTGTTTTTT. It translates to CASSPSPGLEDEKLFF.